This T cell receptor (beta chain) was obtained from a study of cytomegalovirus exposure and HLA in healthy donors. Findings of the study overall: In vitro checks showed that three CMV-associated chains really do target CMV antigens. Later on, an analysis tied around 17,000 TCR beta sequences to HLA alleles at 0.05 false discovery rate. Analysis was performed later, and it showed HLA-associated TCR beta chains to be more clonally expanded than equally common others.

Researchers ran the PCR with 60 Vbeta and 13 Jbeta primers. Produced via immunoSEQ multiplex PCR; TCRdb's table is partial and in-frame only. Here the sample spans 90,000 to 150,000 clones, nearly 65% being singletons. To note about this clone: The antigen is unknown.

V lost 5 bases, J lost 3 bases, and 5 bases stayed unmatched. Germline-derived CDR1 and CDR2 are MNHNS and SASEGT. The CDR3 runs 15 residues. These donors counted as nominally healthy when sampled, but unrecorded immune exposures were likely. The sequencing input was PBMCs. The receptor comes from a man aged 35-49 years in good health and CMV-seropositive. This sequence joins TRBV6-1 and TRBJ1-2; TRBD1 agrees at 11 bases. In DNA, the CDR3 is TGTGCCAGCAGTAACCCGGGACAGGGGGACTATGGCTACACCTTC. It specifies CASSNPGQGDYGYTF.